This passage covers 15 T cell receptor beta chains from one sample sequenced in a study of T cells in Graves' hyperthyroidism and ophthalmopathy (dated 2019 in TCRdb). Libraries came from multiplex PCR. The run used an Illumina HiSeq 2000. Amplification of TCR beta CDR3 regions was carried out from RNA transcripts. The first round of RT-PCR for the TCR CDR3 was performed with the HTBI primer set and the Qiagen OneStep RT-PCR kit. TCRdb redid the processing of the public reads, applying fastp at Q25 and MiXCR, and retained in-frame beta chains. Rows matching on CDR3 protein sequence are summarized as one entry with the most common DNA and genes. The sample contains 480,000 or so distinct CDR3 sequences, over 35% of them found a single time. Of the sample, around 44% falls within the top ten clones. The sample was peripheral blood or thyroid tissue (not recorded which). Receptors originate from an adult woman with Graves' disease, either hyperthyroidism or ophthalmopathy (not recorded which).

This clonotype was recorded at least ten times. The V and J genes are TRBV6-5 and TRBJ1-1; D possibly corresponds to TRBD1 (6 bases). Trimming stripped 3 bases from V and 8 bases from J, with 10 bases between. Per the germline V gene, CDR1 is MNHEY and CDR2 is SVGAGI. This CDR3 is built from 12 residues. The CDR3 region is CASSYQGREAFF. CDR3 DNA: TGTGCCAGCAGTTATCAGGGGAGGGAAGCTTTCTTT.

J is TRBJ2-7 and V is TRBV7-9, with 9 bases fitting TRBD1. After removal of 5 bases from V and 3 bases from J, the junction contained 8 bases not matched to a gene. The CDR3 sequence is 15 residues long. Germline V CDR1 and CDR2: SEHNR, FQNEAQ (reference sequence). CDR3 protein: CASSTTGTGSYEQYF. The CDR3 nucleotides read TGTGCCAGCAGCACGACCGGGACAGGGAGCTACGAGCAGTACTTC.

The chain links TRBV10-3 to TRBJ2-1; D gene unclear. The CDR3 covers 11 residues. V lost 7 bases to trimming and J lost 5 bases, with 6 bases between them. Germline values: CDR1 ENHRY, CDR2 SYGVKD. DNA for the CDR3: TGTGCCATCAAGTACGACAATGAGCAGTTCTTC. Translation: CAIKYDNEQFF.

This clonotype came up many times. The chain links TRBV3-1 to TRBJ1-2; a possible D gene is TRBD1 (5 bases). Looked up from germline, CDR1 is LGHDT and CDR2 is YNNKEL (reference sequence). The CDR3 runs 14 residues. The ends were cut back, 4 bases at V and 8 bases at J, with 17 bases in the middle. CDR3 amino acids: CASSLRDGTGGYTF. The DNA of the CDR3 is TGTGCCAGCAGCCTGCGGGACGGGACGGGGGGCTACACCTTC.

The rearrangement uses TRBV19 and TRBJ1-1, with D possibly TRBD1 on 6 matching bases. The CDR3 totals 16 residues. Germline V gene sequence: CDR1 LNHDA, CDR2 SQIVND (reference sequence). V lost 8 bases to trimming and J lost 0 bases, with 19 bases between them. This chain's CDR3 is CASRGGWRYMNTEAFF. CDR3 sequence (DNA): TGTGCCAGTCGAGGGGGTTGGCGATACATGAACACTGAAGCTTTCTTT.

A note on this clonotype: An end of the junction differs from the germline gene, which may be a read error. The chain carries TRBV10-3 and TRBJ2-7; 8 bases align to TRBD2. Germline CDR1 is ENHRY and CDR2 is SYGVKD. The CDR3 consists of 14 residues. CDR3 nucleotides: TGTGCCAGCAGTTCCTGGACTAGCCGGCGGGAGCAGTACTTC. The encoded protein is CASSSWTSRREQYF.

This rearrangement joins TRBV14 to TRBJ2-5; D may be TRBD2 (6 bases). Germline CDR1 reads SGHDN; CDR2 reads FVKESK. V was cut by 2 bases and J by 3 bases, with 10 bases left in between. The CDR3 is 14 residues long. The CDR3: CASSQRREKETQYF. The CDR3 region has the DNA TGTGCCAGCAGCCAAAGACGGGAGAAAGAGACCCAGTACTTC. Full variable domain (rest looked up from reference TRBV14 and TRBJ2-5): EAGVTQFPSHSVIEKGQTVTLRCDPISGHDNLYWYRRVMGKEIKFLLHFVKESKQDESGMPNNRFLAERTGGTYSTLKVQPAELEDSGVYFCASSQRREKETQYFGPGTRLLVL.

In this sample, this clonotype turned up a few times. Lacking the conserved final phenylalanine or tryptophan, this CDR3 likely reflects a read error. The limits of the CDR3 on the DNA are not certain, so only TCRdb's listed CDR3 is given. J is TRBJ1-2 and V is TRBV5-1. Germline loops: CDR1 SGHRS, CDR2 YFSETQ. The CDR3 spans 8 amino acids, including both terminal residues. Here the CDR3 reads CASSLLSG.

The chain recombines TRBV20-1 with TRBJ2-5; D is unclear. The CDR3 consists of 13 residues. The germline CDR1 and CDR2 sequences are DFQATT and SNEGSKA (reference sequence). Trimming took off 4 bases at V and 3 bases at J, with 12 bases between the two ends. The chain's CDR3 is CSAIGSAEETQYF. The CDR3 DNA reads TGCAGTGCTATAGGGTCCGCGGAAGAGACCCAGTACTTC.

This clonotype appeared once. One base away lies a much larger clone, so this may be a sequencing read error. This chain joins TRBV10-3 and TRBJ2-7; unclear D gene. This CDR3 region has 13 residues. V was pared by 10 bases and J by 5 bases, with 18 bases between. Germline V CDR1 and CDR2: ENHRY, SYGVKD. CDR3 nucleotide sequence: TGTGCCAGCAGGCCAACCCCCGTCCACGAGCAGTACTTC. Its protein product is CASRPTPVHEQYF.

This clonotype was counted at least ten times. This sequence joins TRBV7-8 and TRBJ2-5; 8 bases agree with TRBD2. V was pared by 3 bases and J by 3 bases, with 3 bases of the junction left unmatched. This CDR3 is built from 14 residues. CDR1 and CDR2 from the germline V gene are SGHVS and FQNEAQ. The CDR3 region is CASSFGGLEETQYF. In nucleotides, the CDR3 is TGTGCCAGCAGCTTTGGGGGACTAGAAGAGACCCAGTACTTC.

The V gene is TRBV2, the J gene TRBJ2-5, with 8 bases identical to TRBD1. Germline V CDR1 and CDR2: SNHLY, FYNNEI. This CDR3 has 13 amino acids. Losses at the gene ends were 5 bases for V and 4 bases for J; bases not matched to a gene: 3. CDR3 amino acids: CASSWDRLETQYF. The CDR3 DNA sequence: TGTGCCAGCAGTTGGGACAGGTTAGAGACCCAGTACTTC.

This rearrangement joins TRBV29-1 to TRBJ2-7; 8 bases match TRBD1. The germline CDR1 and CDR2 sequences are SQVTM and ANQGSEA. The V gene end was trimmed by 4 bases and the J gene end by 5 bases; junction bases not matched to a gene: 10. CDR3 length equals 14 residues. The CDR3 is CSVGRTGLTHEQYF. The DNA for the CDR3 is TGCAGCGTTGGAAGGACAGGGTTAACCCACGAGCAGTACTTC.

This clonotype was counted between two and nine times. The chain uses TRBV27 and TRBJ1-1, with a tentative D call TRBD1 (6 bases). The CDR3 consists of 13 residues. V was cut by 6 bases and J by 5 bases, with 13 bases left in between. Germline-derived CDR1 and CDR2 are MNHEY and SMNVEV (reference sequence). The CDR3 nucleotides are TGTGCCAGCAGGCAGGGGCGGTGGACTGAAGCTTTCTTT. It specifies CASRQGRWTEAFF.

This clonotype was seen a single time. The rearrangement joins TRBV12-3 or TRBV12-4 to TRBJ1-6; D remains ambiguous. V gave up 6 bases and J gave up 10 bases, with 7 bases separating them. This CDR3 region has 11 residues. CDR3 sequence: CASRVGSPLHF. CDR3 DNA sequence: TGTGCCAGCAGGGTGGGATCACCCCTCCACTTT.